This T cell receptor (beta chain) was profiled in a study of OX40 agonist ivuxolimab in advanced cancers. Background on the study: It was ivuxolimab, an agonistic anti-OX40 (CD134) antibody, that patients were treated with. The eligibility criteria allowed prior anti-PD-1, anti-PD-L1 or anti-CTLA-4 therapy, and 40% had some.

This CDR3 has 14 residues. The V gene's germline CDR1 is SGHTA and CDR2 FQGTGA. With 2 bases removed from V and 2 bases from J, the gap between germline ends came to 10 bases. The repertoire was sequenced with immunoSEQ multiplex PCR; TCRdb's copy has only in-frame clones and lacks some. The table records some 30,000 clones, 92% of them present only once. Remarks on this clone: Its antigen is unknown.

Study-wide findings and caveats: Some patients who did not respond also had low normalized T-cell clonal expansion.

Sequenced material: CD4+ or CD8+ T cells sorted from blood, taken in a trial of the OX40 agonist ivuxolimab. The sequence was collected from an adult with an advanced solid tumor such as melanoma, head and neck, liver or kidney cancer. The V gene is TRBV7-3, the J gene TRBJ2-7; D possibly corresponds to TRBD2 (6 bases). The CDR3 spells CASSLGTAAYEQYF. CDR3 coding DNA: TGTGCCAGCAGCTTAGGGACTGCAGCCTACGAGCAGTACTTC.